These 27 T cell receptor beta chains originate from one sample sequenced in a study of blood T cell repertoires in COVID-19. Produced via immunoSEQ multiplex PCR; TCRdb's table is partial and in-frame only. The sample has about 150,000 clones; approximately 80% are singletons. Sequencing was carried out using peripheral blood. The receptors stem from a woman between 45 and 65 years old with acute or convalescent COVID-19.

The genes are TRBV19 and TRBJ1-2; tentatively, D is TRBD1 (5 bases). The CDR3 is made up of 14 amino acids. The V gene's germline CDR1 is LNHDA and CDR2 SQIVND (reference sequence). The V gene lost 10 bases and the J gene lost 2 bases, with 17 bases spanning the gap. Here the CDR3 DNA reads TGTGCCACGATTCGGCAGGGCAACAACTATGGCTACACCTTC. Protein product: CATIRQGNNYGYTF.

The chain couples TRBV24-1 to TRBJ1-1; TRBD1 agrees at 8 bases. There are 16 residues in the CDR3. The germline V gene has CDR1 KGHDR and CDR2 SFDVKD. Unmatched junction bases numbered 7, after V lost 4 bases and J lost 1 base. DNA of the CDR3: TGTGCCACCAGTGAAGCCGGGACAGGAGGGAACACTGAAGCTTTCTTT. Translated: CATSEAGTGGNTEAFF.

This chain uses TRBV7-2 with TRBJ1-5, with 8 bases lining up with TRBD1. V lost 6 bases to trimming and J lost 6 bases; unmatched junction nucleotides: 10. This CDR3 has 15 residues. Germline assignment: CDR1 SGHTA and CDR2 FQGNSA. CDR3 in amino acids: CASSPRQGRGQPQHF. In DNA form, the CDR3 reads TGTGCCAGCAGTCCGAGACAGGGGAGAGGTCAGCCCCAGCATTTT. Full variable domain (remainder filled in from reference TRBV7-2 and TRBJ1-5): GAGVSQSPSNKVTEKGKDVELRCDPISGHTALYWYRQSLGQGLEFLIYFQGNSAPDKSGLPSDRFSAERTGGSVSTLTIQRTQQEDSAVYLCASSPRQGRGQPQHFGDGTRLSIL.

The DNA for the CDR3 is TGCGCCAGCAGCCCCGCCGCCATGACAGGGCGCGGCTACACCTTC. It is translated as CASSPAAMTGRGYTF. The chain has TRBV4-3 and TRBJ1-2; 7 nucleotides line up with TRBD1. The V and J ends lost 4 bases and 8 bases, in that order; junction bases with no gene match: 13. The CDR3 loop spans 15 amino acids. Germline CDR1 is LGHNA and CDR2 is YSLEER.

This chain joins TRBV7-9 and TRBJ2-1, with D possibly being TRBD2 (5 bases). The CDR3 is 14 amino acids. CDR1 is SEHNR and CDR2 is FQNEAQ in the germline V gene (reference sequence). V lost 1 base, J lost 6 bases, and 10 bases lay in between. DNA for the CDR3: TGTGCCAGCAGCTTAGGGACTTTAAGCAATGAGCAGTTCTTC. Translated, it gives CASSLGTLSNEQFF.

The chain links TRBV5-6 to TRBJ1-1, with TRBD1 as a possible D gene (5 bases). V lost 9 bases, J lost 4 bases, and 13 bases lay in between. Germline lookup yields CDR1 SGHDT and CDR2 YYEEEE. The CDR3 spans 12 residues. The CDR3 spells CATTSGFTEAFF. The CDR3 nucleotides read TGTGCCACCACTTCAGGGTTCACTGAAGCTTTCTTT.

This chain connects TRBV5-1 to TRBJ1-6; 9 bases are shared with TRBD1. This CDR3 is built from 16 residues. CDR1 is SGHRS, CDR2 YFSETQ, per germline. J was trimmed by 9 bases and V by 4 bases; bases with no gene match: 11. CDR3 DNA sequence: TGCGCCAGCAGCGTAGAAACAGGGGGCAGAGGTTCACCCCTCCACTTT. Its translation: CASSVETGGRGSPLHF. The whole variable domain, filled in from reference TRBV5-1 and TRBJ1-6, reads KAGVTQTPRYLIKTRGQQVTLSCSPISGHRSVSWYQQTPGQGLQFLFEYFSETQRNKGNFPGRFSGRQFSNSRSEMNVSTLELGDSALYLCASSVETGGRGSPLHFGNGTRLTVT.

J is TRBJ1-2 and V is TRBV27, with D perhaps TRBD1 (6 bases). Germline lookup yields CDR1 MNHEY and CDR2 SMNVEV (reference sequence). V was shortened by 7 bases and J by 3 bases, with 21 bases between the two germline ends. This CDR3 has 16 residues. The CDR3 sequence is CASTGGGGSDHYGYTF. The DNA of the CDR3 is TGTGCCAGCACGGGAGGGGGTGGTTCAGACCACTATGGCTACACCTTC.

The rearrangement links TRBV2 to TRBJ2-2, with D tentatively TRBD2 (6 bases). Trimming took off 7 bases at V and 6 bases at J, with 18 bases between the two ends. Per the germline V gene, CDR1 is SNHLY and CDR2 is FYNNEI. The CDR3 has 15 residues. As DNA, the CDR3 is TGTGCCAGCACCAGAGATAGCGGAGGCGCCGGGGAGCTGTTTTTT. This translates into CASTRDSGGAGELFF.

J is TRBJ1-2 and V is TRBV19; maybe TRBD1 (5 bases). This CDR3 is 15 amino acids long. V lost 2 bases, J lost 0 bases, and 10 bases lay in between. Germline CDR1 is LNHDA and CDR2 is SQIVND (reference sequence). The CDR3 sequence is CASSILGTTNYGYTF. The CDR3 nucleotides are TGTGCCAGTAGTATATTGGGGACTACTAACTATGGCTACACCTTC.

This rearrangement joins TRBV9 to TRBJ2-1, with 9 bases fitting TRBD2. CDR1 and CDR2 from the germline V gene are SGDLS and YYNGEE. Trimming cost V 7 bases and J 6 bases; bases outside gene matches: 11. This CDR3 is 15 amino acids long. The CDR3 protein is CASGSGGSPGNEQFF. The CDR3 DNA reads TGTGCCAGCGGCAGCGGGGGGTCCCCCGGCAATGAGCAGTTCTTC.

The chain has TRBV4-1 and TRBJ1-6; D is unresolved. V lost 5 bases and J lost 5, with 19 bases in between. The CDR3 has 17 amino acids. Per germline, CDR1 MGHRA and CDR2 YSYEKL. DNA for the CDR3: TGCGCCAGCAGCTTACGTGCCCTACCTACCAATAATTCACCCCTCCACTTT. Translated, it gives CASSLRALPTNNSPLHF.

This clone was picked up one time. The sample has other DNA sequences that encode this CDR3 too. CDR3 amino acids: CASSYRGGNSPLHF. The CDR3 nucleotides read TGTGCCAGCAGTTACAGGGGAGGAAACTCACCCCTCCACTTT. This chain links TRBV6-5 with TRBJ1-6; D perhaps matches TRBD1 (5 bases). Germline loops: CDR1 MNHEY, CDR2 SVGAGI. The CDR3 totals 14 residues. Trimming cost V 2 bases and J 10 bases, with 12 bases left between them.

Note on this clone: The same CDR3 arises from other DNA sequences in this sample as well. The chain employs TRBV7-7 and TRBJ2-1, with 8 bases lining up with TRBD1. The CDR3 has 15 amino acids. From germline, CDR1 is SSHAT and CDR2 FNYEAQ (reference sequence). The V gene end was trimmed by 4 bases and the J gene end by 1 base; junction bases not matched to a gene: 3. The DNA for the CDR3 is TGTGCCAGCAGCTCTGGACAGGGTTCCTACAATGAGCAGTTCTTC. Translating gives CASSSGQGSYNEQFF.

CDR3 nucleotide sequence: TGTGCCAGCAGCTTGGTAGGCAGGCCTGAAGCTTTCTTT. Translated: CASSLVGRPEAFF. This chain connects TRBV5-6 to TRBJ1-1; D call uncertain. V lost 0 bases and J lost 6, with 9 bases in between. Germline V CDR1 and CDR2: SGHDT, YYEEEE. This CDR3 is 13 amino acids long.

This rearrangement joins TRBV29-1 to TRBJ2-5; the D gene is possibly TRBD2 (5 bases). Per the germline V gene, CDR1 is SQVTM and CDR2 is ANQGSEA. The CDR3 totals 13 residues. Trimming removed 4 bases at V and 4 bases at J, with 13 bases between. CDR3 protein: CSVVRGLGETQYF. The CDR3 bases are TGCAGCGTTGTACGGGGTCTTGGAGAGACCCAGTACTTC. Full variable domain (missing parts from reference TRBV29-1 and TRBJ2-5): SAVISQKPSRDICQRGTSLTIQCQVDSQVTMMFWYRQQPGQSLTLIATANQGSEATYESGFVIDKFPISRPNLTFSTLTVSNMSPEDSSIYLCSVVRGLGETQYFGPGTRLLVL.

The V gene is TRBV4-1, the J gene TRBJ1-5; D gene unclear. Trimming took off 0 bases at V and 9 bases at J, with 12 bases between the two ends. CDR3 length: 14 residues. Germline V lookup: CDR1 MGHRA, CDR2 YSYEKL. The CDR3 region is CASSQDPIGRPQHF. CDR3 sequence (DNA): TGCGCCAGCAGCCAAGATCCCATCGGGAGGCCCCAGCATTTT.

The chain is built from TRBV12-3 or TRBV12-4 and TRBJ2-7, with no clear D. Trimming took off 6 bases at V and 4 bases at J, with 13 bases between the two ends. The CDR3 has 13 residues. CDR3 loop: CASRNPGSYEQYF. The CDR3 coding sequence is TGTGCCAGCAGGAACCCCGGTTCTTACGAGCAGTACTTC.

The CDR3 loop is CASSLAGISNYGYTF. The CDR3 nucleotides read TGTGCCAGCAGCTTGGCGGGGATCTCTAACTATGGCTACACCTTC. The chain carries TRBV5-5 and TRBJ1-2; no firm D call. CDR1 SGHKS and CDR2 YYEKEE come from the germline V gene (reference sequence). This CDR3 is 15 amino acids long. Trimming took 0 bases from V and 0 from J, leaving 9 bases between them.

In nucleotides, the CDR3 is TGTGCCAGCTCACCAACTACCGGCGGACAGAACTATGGCTACACCTTC. It translates to CASSPTTGGQNYGYTF. The chain carries TRBV18 and TRBJ1-2; maybe TRBD1 (6 bases). Germline V gives CDR1 KGHSH, CDR2 LQKENI. Trimming took 2 bases from V and 2 from J, leaving 15 bases between them. The CDR3 sequence is 16 residues long.

This clone was found a few times. This chain links TRBV2 with TRBJ2-2; TRBD1 matches 7 bases. V was pared by 6 bases and J by 2 bases, with 12 bases of the junction left unmatched. This CDR3 comprises 17 residues. Germline V lookup: CDR1 SNHLY, CDR2 FYNNEI. The CDR3 region has the DNA TGTGCCAGCAGCGCCCCCAGGACAGGAATCAACACCGGGGAGCTGTTTTTT. Its protein is CASSAPRTGINTGELFF.

This chain uses TRBV6-5 with TRBJ1-1, with D possibly TRBD1 on 6 matching bases. The V gene lost 7 bases and the J gene lost 0 bases, with 9 bases spanning the gap. The CDR3 is 13 residues long. CDR1 and CDR2 (germline): MNHEY, SVGAGI. The DNA for the CDR3 is TGTGCCAGCAAGGACAGCTTGAACACTGAAGCTTTCTTT. Its translation: CASKDSLNTEAFF.

This clone was detected only once. J is TRBJ2-1 and V is TRBV19, with D perhaps TRBD1 (6 bases). The germline V and J ends were trimmed by 5 bases and 0 bases, with 11 bases remaining between them. The CDR3 is made up of 15 amino acids. Germline V gene lookup returns CDR1 LNHDA and CDR2 SQIVND (reference sequence). The CDR3 coding sequence is TGTGCCAGTAGTCTAGGGACACCCTCCTACAATGAGCAGTTCTTC. This translates into CASSLGTPSYNEQFF.

The chain joins TRBV19 to TRBJ1-5, with D possibly TRBD1 on 5 matching bases. CDR3 length equals 13 residues. CDR1 is LNHDA, CDR2 SQIVND, per germline (reference sequence). Between the trimmed V and J ends, which lost 5 bases and 3 bases, there was a span of 8 bases. CDR3 DNA: TGTGCCAGTAGTCGGGACTACAATCAGCCCCAGCATTTT. This codes for CASSRDYNQPQHF.

V and J are TRBV5-4 and TRBJ2-5, with D perhaps matching TRBD1 (6 bases). With 4 bases removed from V and 3 bases from J, the gap between germline ends came to 16 bases. Germline loops: CDR1 SGHNT, CDR2 YYREEE (reference sequence). The CDR3 totals 15 residues. The CDR3 sequence: CASSEGVDSKETQYF. In DNA form, the CDR3 reads TGTGCCAGCAGCGAGGGTGTGGACAGCAAAGAGACCCAGTACTTC. The full variable domain, with the rest looked up from reference TRBV5-4 and TRBJ2-5, is ETGVTQSPTHLIKTRGQQVTLRCSSQSGHNTVSWYQQALGQGPQFIFQYYREEENGRGNFPPRFSGLQFPNYSSELNVNALELDDSALYLCASSEGVDSKETQYFGPGTRLLVL.

The V and J genes are TRBV13 and TRBJ1-1, with D unclear. The CDR3 is 15 residues long. Trimming took off 5 bases at V and 4 bases at J, with 17 bases between the two ends. Germline lookup yields CDR1 PRHDT and CDR2 FYEKMQ (reference sequence). The CDR3 DNA reads TGTGCCAGCAGCCCCAACACGGGGATAAGCACTGAAGCTTTCTTT. It is translated as CASSPNTGISTEAFF.

V gene TRBV19 combines with J gene TRBJ1-1; 8 nucleotides line up with TRBD1. V shed 6 bases and J 0 bases; nucleotides not matched to a gene: 3. Germline V CDR1 and CDR2: LNHDA, SQIVND (reference sequence). The CDR3 has 14 amino acids. CDR3 DNA: TGTGCCAGTAGATCGGGACAGGTGAACACTGAAGCTTTCTTT. Translated: CASRSGQVNTEAFF.